Reported below is one T cell receptor beta chain. Germline assignment: CDR1 SGHRS and CDR2 YFSETQ. Deletions cut 0 bases from V and 8 bases from J, with 17 bases between. This CDR3 spans 15 amino acids. The sample originates from a study of blood T cell repertoires in COVID-19. In the original workflow: Amplification with reference gene primers provided the estimates of nucleated cell counts. TCRdb's table, derived via immunoSEQ multiplex PCR, lists solely in-frame clones and lacks some. That table is the source of V, J and clone size, and D and trimming were worked out from the DNA. The sample contains 150,000 to 160,000 clones, approximately 78% of which appear only once.

This chain uses TRBV5-1 with TRBJ1-1; D uncertain. This receptor was taken from a man at least 80 years old with acute or convalescent COVID-19. Material: peripheral blood. DNA for the CDR3: TGCGCCAGCAGCTTGGGGGCGACACCCTTATCGGAAGCTTTCTTT. Its translation: CASSLGATPLSEAFF.